This T cell receptor beta chain stems from a study of metastatic and nonmetastatic thyroid tumors. About the study: Peripheral blood and tumor or nodule samples from malignant and benign thyroid patients were compared.

TCRdb reanalyzed the PCR reads with MiXCR. The sample shows fewer than 45,000 clones, roughly 14% of them seen only once. The entire patient cohort was treatment-naive prior to thyroid surgery. V was trimmed by 6 bases and J by 4 bases, leaving 10 bases between them. CDR1 is SNHLY and CDR2 is FYNNEI in the germline V gene. This CDR3 is built from 12 residues. This clone was observed at least ten times. The chain has TRBV2 and TRBJ2-7; the D is unclear. Sequencing used blood. This TCR came from a female donor with papillary thyroid cancer or a benign thyroid nodule (not recorded which). Some clones in this sample may be carry-over from other donors' samples. The CDR3 DNA reads as TGTGCCAGCAGCCCCCAGAGTTACGAGCAGTACTTC. Amino acids: CASSPQSYEQYF.